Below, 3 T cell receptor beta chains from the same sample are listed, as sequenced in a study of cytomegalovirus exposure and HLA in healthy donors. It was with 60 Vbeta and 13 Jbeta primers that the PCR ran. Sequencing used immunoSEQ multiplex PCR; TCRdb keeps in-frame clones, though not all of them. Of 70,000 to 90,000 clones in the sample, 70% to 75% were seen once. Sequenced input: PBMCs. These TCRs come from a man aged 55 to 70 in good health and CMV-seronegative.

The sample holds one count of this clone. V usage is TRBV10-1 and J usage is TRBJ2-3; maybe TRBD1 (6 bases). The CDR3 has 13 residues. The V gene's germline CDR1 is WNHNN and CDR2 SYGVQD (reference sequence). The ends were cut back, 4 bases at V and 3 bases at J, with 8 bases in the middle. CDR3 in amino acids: CASSGQVTDTQYF. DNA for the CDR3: TGCGCCAGCAGTGGACAGGTGACAGATACGCAGTATTTT.

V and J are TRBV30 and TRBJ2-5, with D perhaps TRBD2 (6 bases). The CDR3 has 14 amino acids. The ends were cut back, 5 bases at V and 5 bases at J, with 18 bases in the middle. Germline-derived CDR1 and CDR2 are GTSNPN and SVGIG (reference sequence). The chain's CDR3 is CAWGLGEARETQYF. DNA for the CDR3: TGTGCCTGGGGTCTAGGGGAGGCGAGGGAGACCCAGTACTTC.

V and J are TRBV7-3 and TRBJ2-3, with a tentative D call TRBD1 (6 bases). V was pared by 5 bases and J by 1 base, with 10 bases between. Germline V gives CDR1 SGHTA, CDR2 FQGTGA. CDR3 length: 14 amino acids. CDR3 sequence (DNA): TGTGCCAGCAGCACCTACAGGGGCACAGATACGCAGTATTTT. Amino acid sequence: CASSTYRGTDTQYF.